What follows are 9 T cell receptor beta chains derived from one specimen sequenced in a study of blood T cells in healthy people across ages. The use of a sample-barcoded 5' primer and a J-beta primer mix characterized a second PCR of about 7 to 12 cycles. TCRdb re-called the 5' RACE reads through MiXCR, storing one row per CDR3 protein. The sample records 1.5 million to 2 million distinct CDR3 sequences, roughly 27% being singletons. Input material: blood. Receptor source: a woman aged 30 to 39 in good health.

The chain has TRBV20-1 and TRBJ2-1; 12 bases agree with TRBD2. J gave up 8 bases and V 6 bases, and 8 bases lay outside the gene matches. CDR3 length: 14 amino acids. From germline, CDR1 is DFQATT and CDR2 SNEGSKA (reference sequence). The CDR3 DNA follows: TGCAGTGCGAGGACTAGCGGGATATTGGATGAGCAGTTCTTC. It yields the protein CSARTSGILDEQFF.

CDR3 region: CASSFPIGGSGANVLTF. In DNA form, the CDR3 reads TGTGCCAGCAGTTTCCCGATAGGGGGGTCTGGGGCCAACGTCCTGACTTTC. The chain has TRBV12-3 or TRBV12-4 and TRBJ2-6; D assignment may be TRBD1 or TRBD2 (6 bases each). V was shortened by 3 bases and J by 1 base, with 13 bases between the two germline ends. The CDR3 covers 17 residues.

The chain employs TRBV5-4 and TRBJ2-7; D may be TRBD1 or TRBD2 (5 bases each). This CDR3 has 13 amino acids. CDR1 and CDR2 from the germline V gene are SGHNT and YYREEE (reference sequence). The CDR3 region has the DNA TGTGCTTCCCAAAGGGACCCTGATTATGAGCAGTACTTC. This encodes CASQRDPDYEQYF.

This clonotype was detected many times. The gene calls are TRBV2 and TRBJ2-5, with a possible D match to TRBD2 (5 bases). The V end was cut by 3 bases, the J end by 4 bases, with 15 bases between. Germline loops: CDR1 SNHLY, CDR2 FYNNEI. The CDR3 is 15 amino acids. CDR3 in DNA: TGTGCCAGCAGTGACGGGGATCGGGTCCGAGAGACCCAGTACTTC. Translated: CASSDGDRVRETQYF.

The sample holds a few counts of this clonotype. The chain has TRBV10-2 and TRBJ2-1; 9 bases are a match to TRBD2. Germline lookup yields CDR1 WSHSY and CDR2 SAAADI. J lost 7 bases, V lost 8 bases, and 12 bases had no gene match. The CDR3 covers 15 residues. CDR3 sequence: CASGGNSGGSNEQFF. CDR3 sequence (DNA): TGCGCCAGCGGGGGTAACAGCGGGGGGTCAAATGAGCAGTTCTTC.

The CDR3 nucleotides read TGTGCCAGCAGCCAATGGGGGACAGGGGATTCTGGGCAGCCCCAGCATTTT. It specifies CASSQWGTGDSGQPQHF. This chain joins TRBV14 and TRBJ1-5, with 10 bases identical to TRBD1. Germline-derived CDR1 and CDR2 are SGHDN and FVKESK. The CDR3 length is 17 residues. V was clipped by 2 bases and J by 7 bases; unmatched bases: 11.

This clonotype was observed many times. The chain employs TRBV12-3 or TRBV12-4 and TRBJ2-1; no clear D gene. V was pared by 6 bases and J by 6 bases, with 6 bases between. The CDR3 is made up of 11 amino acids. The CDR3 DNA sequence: TGTGCCAGCAGGACGGGCAATGAGCAGTTCTTC. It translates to CASRTGNEQFF.

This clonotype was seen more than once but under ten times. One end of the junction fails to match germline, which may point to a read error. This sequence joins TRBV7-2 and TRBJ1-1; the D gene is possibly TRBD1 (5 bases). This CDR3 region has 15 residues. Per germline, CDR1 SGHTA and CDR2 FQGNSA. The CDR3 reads CASRRQGVVGTEALF. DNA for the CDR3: TGTGCCAGCAGAAGGCAGGGAGTGGTGGGCACTGAAGCTCTCTTT.

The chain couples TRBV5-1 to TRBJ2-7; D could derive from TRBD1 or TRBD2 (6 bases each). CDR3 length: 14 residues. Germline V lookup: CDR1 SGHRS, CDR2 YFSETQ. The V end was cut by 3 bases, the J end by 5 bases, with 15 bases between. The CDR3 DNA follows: TGCGCCAGCAGCTCTATGGGGGGCCCCGACGAGCAGTACTTC. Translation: CASSSMGGPDEQYF.